This TCR beta chain was documented in a study of long-term antiretroviral therapy in people with HIV. Deletions cut 5 bases from V and 4 bases from J, with 12 bases between. This CDR3 comprises 14 residues. The V gene's germline CDR1 is SGHTA and CDR2 FQGTGA. As concerns this clone: Its antigen remains unidentified.

None of the participants with HIV were treated outside the United States. Specimens held roughly 0.9-10 million cryopreserved PBMC prior to DNA extraction. Runs used v3.0 of the immunoSEQ assay and were done at survey level. TCRdb's table, derived via immunoSEQ multiplex PCR, lists solely in-frame clones and lacks some. The sample records about 15,000 clones, almost 90% being singletons. Study-wide points: In HIV, the repertoires covered a tighter span of CDR3 lengths than in controls. Pre-ART clonal expansions dominated every time point's repertoire.

Specimen: unsorted PBMCs, collected more than 2.2 years before starting antiretroviral therapy. The TCR sequence derives from a woman aged 25 to 39 with HIV. This chain joins TRBV7-3 and TRBJ2-1; D call uncertain. The CDR3 spells CASSPDGGYNEQFF. The CDR3 DNA follows: TGTGCCAGCAGCCCCGACGGTGGTTACAATGAGCAGTTCTTC.